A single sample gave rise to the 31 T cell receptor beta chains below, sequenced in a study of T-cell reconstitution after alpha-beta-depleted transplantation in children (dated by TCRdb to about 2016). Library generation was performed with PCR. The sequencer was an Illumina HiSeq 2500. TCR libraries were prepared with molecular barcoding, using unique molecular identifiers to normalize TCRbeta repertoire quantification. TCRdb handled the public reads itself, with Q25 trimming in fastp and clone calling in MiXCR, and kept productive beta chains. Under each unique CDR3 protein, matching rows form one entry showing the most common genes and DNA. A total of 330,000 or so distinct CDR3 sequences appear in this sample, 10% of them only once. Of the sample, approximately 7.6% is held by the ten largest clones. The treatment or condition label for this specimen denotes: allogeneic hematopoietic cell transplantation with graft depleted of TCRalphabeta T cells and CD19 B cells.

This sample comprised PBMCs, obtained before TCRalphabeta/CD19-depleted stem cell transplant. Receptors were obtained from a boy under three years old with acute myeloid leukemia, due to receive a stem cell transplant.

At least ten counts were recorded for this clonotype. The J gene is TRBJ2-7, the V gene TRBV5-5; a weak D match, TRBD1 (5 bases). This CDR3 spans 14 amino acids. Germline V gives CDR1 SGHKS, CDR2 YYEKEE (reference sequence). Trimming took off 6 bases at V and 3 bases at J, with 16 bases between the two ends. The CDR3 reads CASTWVDTNYEQYF. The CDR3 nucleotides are TGTGCCAGCACCTGGGTGGACACCAACTACGAGCAGTACTTC. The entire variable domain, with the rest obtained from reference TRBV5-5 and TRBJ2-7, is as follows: DAGVTQSPTHLIKTRGQQVTLRCSPISGHKSVSWYQQVLGQGPQFIFQYYEKEERGRGNFPDRFSARQFPNYSSELNVNALLLGDSALYLCASTWVDTNYEQYFGPGTRLTVT.

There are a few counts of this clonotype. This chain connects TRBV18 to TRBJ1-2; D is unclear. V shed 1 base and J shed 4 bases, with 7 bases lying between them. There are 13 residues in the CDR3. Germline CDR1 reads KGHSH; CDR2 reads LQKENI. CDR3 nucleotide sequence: TGTGCCAGCTCACCACAGTTCTTCTATGGCTACACCTTC. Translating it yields CASSPQFFYGYTF.

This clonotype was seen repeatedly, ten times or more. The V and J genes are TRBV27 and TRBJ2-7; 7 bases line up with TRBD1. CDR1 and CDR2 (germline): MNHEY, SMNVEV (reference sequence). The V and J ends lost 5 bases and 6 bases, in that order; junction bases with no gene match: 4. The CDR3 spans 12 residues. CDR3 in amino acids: CASSPGTAEQYF. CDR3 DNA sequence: TGTGCCAGCAGTCCTGGGACAGCCGAGCAGTACTTC.

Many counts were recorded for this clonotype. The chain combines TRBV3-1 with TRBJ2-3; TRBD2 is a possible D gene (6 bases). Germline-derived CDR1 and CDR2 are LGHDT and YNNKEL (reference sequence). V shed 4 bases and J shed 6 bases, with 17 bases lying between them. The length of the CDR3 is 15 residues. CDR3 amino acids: CASSLPGLLRDTQYF. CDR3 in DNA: TGTGCCAGCAGCCTTCCGGGACTGCTTAGGGATACGCAGTATTTT.

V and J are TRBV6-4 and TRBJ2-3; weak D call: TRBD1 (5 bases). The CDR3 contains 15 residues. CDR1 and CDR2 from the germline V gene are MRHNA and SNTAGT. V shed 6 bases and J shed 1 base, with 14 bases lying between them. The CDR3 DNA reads TGTGCCAGCAGCCCCGACAGCGATCGCACAGATACGCAGTATTTT. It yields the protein CASSPDSDRTDTQYF.

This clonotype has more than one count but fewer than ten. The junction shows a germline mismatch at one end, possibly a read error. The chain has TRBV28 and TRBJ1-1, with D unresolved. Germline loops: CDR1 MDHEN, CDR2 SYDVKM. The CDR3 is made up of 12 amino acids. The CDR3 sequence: CASGLSTIEAFF. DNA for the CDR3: TGTGCCAGCGGTTTATCGACAATTGAAGCTTTCTTT.

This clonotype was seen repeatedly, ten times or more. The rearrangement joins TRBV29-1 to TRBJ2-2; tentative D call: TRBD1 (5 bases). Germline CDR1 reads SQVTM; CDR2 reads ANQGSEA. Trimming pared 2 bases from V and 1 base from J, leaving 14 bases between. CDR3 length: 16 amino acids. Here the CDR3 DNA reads TGCAGCGTTGAATCTAGGGCAGGGCTGAACACCGGGGAGCTGTTTTTT. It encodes CSVESRAGLNTGELFF.

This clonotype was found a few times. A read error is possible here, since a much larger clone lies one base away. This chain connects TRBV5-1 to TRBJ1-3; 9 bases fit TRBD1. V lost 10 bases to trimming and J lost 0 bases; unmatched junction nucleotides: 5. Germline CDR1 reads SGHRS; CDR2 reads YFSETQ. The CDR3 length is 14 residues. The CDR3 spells CASRTGVSGNTIYF. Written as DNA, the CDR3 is TGCGCCTCCCGGACAGGGGTCTCTGGAAACACCATATATTTT.

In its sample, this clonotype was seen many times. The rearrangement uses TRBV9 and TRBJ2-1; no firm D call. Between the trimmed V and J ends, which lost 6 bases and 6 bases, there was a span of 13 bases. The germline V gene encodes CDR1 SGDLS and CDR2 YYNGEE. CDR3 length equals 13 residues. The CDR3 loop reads CASTHGRSNEQFF. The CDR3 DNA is TGTGCCAGCACCCACGGCCGCTCCAATGAGCAGTTCTTC.

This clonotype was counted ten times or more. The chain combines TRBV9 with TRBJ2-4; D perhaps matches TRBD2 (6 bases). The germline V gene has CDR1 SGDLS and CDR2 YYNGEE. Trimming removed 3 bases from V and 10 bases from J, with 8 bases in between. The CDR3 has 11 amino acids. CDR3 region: CASSAGGIQYF. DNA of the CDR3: TGTGCCAGCAGCGCCGGAGGGATTCAGTACTTC.

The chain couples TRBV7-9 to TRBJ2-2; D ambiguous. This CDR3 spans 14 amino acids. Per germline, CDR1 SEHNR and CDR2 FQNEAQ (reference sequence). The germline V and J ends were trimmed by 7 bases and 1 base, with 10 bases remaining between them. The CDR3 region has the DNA TGTGCCAGCACCCCAAGCCTGAACACCGGGGAGCTGTTTTTT. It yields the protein CASTPSLNTGELFF.

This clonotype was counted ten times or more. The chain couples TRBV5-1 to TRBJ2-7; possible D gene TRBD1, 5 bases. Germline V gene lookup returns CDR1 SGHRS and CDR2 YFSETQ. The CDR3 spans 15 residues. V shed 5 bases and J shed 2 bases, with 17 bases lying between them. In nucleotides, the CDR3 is TGCGCCAGCAGGACCAGGGTGGAACGAACCTACGAGCAGTACTTC. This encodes CASRTRVERTYEQYF.

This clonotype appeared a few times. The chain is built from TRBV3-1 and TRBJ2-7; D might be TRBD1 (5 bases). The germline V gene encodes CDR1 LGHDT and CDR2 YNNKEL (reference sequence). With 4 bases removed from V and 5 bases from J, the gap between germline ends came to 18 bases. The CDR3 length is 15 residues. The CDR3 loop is CASSRLPGQANEQYF. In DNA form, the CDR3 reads TGTGCCAGCAGCCGCCTTCCAGGACAAGCTAACGAGCAGTACTTC.

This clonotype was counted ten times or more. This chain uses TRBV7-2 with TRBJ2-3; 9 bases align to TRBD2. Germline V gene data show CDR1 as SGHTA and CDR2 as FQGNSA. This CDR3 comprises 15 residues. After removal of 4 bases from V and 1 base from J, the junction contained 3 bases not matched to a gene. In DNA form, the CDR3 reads TGTGCCAGCAGCTCGGGACTAGCAGGCACAGATACGCAGTATTTT. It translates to CASSSGLAGTDTQYF.

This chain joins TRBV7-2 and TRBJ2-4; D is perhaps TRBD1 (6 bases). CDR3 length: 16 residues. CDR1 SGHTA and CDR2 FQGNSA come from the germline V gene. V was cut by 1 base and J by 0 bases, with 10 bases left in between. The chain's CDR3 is CASSLVIGGAKNIQYF. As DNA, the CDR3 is TGTGCCAGCAGCTTAGTAATAGGGGGAGCCAAAAACATTCAGTACTTC. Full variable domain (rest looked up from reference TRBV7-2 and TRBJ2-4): GAGVSQSPSNKVTEKGKDVELRCDPISGHTALYWYRQSLGQGLEFLIYFQGNSAPDKSGLPSDRFSAERTGGSVSTLTIQRTQQEDSAVYLCASSLVIGGAKNIQYFGAGTRLSVL.

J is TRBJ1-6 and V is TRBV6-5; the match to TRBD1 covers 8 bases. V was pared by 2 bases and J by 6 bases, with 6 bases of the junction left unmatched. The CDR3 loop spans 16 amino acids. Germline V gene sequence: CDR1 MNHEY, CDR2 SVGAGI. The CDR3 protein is CASSYDRGRVNSPLHF. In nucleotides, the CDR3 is TGTGCCAGCAGTTACGACAGGGGAAGGGTTAATTCACCCCTCCACTTT.

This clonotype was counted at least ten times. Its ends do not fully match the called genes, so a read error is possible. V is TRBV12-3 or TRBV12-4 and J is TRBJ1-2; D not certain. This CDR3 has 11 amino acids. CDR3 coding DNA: TGTGCCAGCAGTTTTGGGCCGCCCGGCCCCTTC. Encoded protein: CASSFGPPGPF.

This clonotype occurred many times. CDR3 region: CASSPRQGVNTEAFF. The CDR3 nucleotides are TGTGCCAGCAGCCCCCGACAGGGCGTGAACACTGAAGCTTTCTTT. The gene calls are TRBV9 and TRBJ1-1, with TRBD1 matching over 7 bases. The ends lost 4 bases at V and 0 bases at J; junction bases unmatched: 6. The CDR3 is made up of 15 amino acids. CDR1 is SGDLS and CDR2 is YYNGEE in the germline V gene.

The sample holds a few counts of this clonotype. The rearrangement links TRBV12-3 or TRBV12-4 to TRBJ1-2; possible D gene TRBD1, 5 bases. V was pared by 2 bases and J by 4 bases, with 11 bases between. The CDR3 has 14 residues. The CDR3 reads CASSLRGRIYGYTF. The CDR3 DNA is TGTGCCAGCAGTTTAAGGGGACGGATCTATGGCTACACCTTC.

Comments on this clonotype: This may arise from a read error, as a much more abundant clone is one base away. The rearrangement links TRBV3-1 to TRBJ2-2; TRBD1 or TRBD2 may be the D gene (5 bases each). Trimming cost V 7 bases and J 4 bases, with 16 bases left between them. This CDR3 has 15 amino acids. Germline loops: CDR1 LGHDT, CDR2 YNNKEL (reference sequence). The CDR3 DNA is TGTGCCAGCACCCTTTCCGGGACCGGCACCGGGGAGCTGTTTTTT. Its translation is CASTLSGTGTGELFF.

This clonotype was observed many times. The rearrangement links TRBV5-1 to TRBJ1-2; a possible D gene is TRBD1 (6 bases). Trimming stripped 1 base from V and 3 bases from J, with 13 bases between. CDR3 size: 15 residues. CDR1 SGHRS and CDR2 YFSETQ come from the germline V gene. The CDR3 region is CASSLWSGADYGYTF. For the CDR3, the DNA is TGCGCCAGCAGCTTGTGGTCAGGGGCGGACTATGGCTACACCTTC. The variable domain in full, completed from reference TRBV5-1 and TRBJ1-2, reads KAGVTQTPRYLIKTRGQQVTLSCSPISGHRSVSWYQQTPGQGLQFLFEYFSETQRNKGNFPGRFSGRQFSNSRSEMNVSTLELGDSALYLCASSLWSGADYGYTFGSGTRLTVV.

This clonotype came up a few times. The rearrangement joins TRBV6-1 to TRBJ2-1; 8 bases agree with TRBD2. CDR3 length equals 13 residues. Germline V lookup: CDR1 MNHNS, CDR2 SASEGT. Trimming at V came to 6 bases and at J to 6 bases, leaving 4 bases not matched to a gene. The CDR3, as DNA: TGTGCCAGCAGCGAGCTAGCGGGCAATGAGCAGTTCTTC. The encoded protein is CASSELAGNEQFF.

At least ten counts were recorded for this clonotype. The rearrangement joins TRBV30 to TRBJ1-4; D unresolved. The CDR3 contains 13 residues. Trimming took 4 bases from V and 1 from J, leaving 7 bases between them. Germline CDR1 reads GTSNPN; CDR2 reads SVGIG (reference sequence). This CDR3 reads CAWMVGTNEKLFF. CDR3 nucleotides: TGTGCCTGGATGGTGGGAACTAATGAAAAACTGTTTTTT.

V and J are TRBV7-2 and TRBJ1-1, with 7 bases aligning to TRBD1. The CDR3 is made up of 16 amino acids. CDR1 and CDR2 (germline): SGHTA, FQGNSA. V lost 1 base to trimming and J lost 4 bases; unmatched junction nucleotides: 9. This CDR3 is CASSLGPRGIVTEAFF. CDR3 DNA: TGTGCCAGCAGCTTAGGCCCCAGGGGGATAGTCACTGAAGCTTTCTTT.

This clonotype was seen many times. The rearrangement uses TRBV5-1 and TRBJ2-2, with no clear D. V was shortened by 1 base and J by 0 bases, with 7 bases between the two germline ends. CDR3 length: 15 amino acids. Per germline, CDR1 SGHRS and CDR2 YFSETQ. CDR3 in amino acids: CASSLQAANTGELFF. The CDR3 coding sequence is TGCGCCAGCAGCTTGCAGGCTGCGAACACCGGGGAGCTGTTTTTT.

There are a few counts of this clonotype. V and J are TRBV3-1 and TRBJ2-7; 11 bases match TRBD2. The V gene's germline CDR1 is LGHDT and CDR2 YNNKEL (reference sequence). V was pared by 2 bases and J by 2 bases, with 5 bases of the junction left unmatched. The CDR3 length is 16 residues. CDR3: CASSQQGLAGTYEQYF. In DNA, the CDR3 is TGTGCCAGCAGCCAACAAGGACTAGCGGGCACCTACGAGCAGTACTTC.

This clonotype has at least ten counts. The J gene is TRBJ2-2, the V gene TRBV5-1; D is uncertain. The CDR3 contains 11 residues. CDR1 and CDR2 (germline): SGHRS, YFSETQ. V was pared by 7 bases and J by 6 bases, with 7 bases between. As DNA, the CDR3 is TGCGCCAGCGGTAACGCCGGGGAGCTGTTTTTT. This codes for CASGNAGELFF.

CDR3 in DNA: TGTGCCAGCAGCTCTGGAGGGGAAAACTCCTACGAGCAGTACTTC. Translation gives CASSSGGENSYEQYF. J is TRBJ2-7 and V is TRBV9, with D possibly matching TRBD2 (6 bases). The V end was cut by 4 bases, the J end by 0 bases, with 14 bases between. Germline CDR1 is SGDLS and CDR2 is YYNGEE. CDR3 length: 15 residues. The complete variable domain, with remaining parts taken from reference TRBV9 and TRBJ2-7, reads DSGVTQTPKHLITATGQRVTLRCSPRSGDLSVYWYQQSLDQGLQFLIQYYNGEERAKGNILERFSAQQFPDLHSELNLSSLELGDSALYFCASSSGGENSYEQYFGPGTRLTVT.

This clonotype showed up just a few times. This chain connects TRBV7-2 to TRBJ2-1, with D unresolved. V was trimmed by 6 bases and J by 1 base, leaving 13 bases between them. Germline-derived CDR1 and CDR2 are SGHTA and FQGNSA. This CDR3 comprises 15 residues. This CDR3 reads CASRGGPESYNEQFF. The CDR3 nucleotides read TGTGCCAGCAGAGGTGGGCCGGAGTCCTACAATGAGCAGTTCTTC.

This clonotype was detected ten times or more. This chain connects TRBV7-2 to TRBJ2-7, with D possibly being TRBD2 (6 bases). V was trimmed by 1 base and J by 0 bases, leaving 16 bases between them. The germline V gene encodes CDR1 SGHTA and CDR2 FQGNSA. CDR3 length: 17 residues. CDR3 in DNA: TGTGCCAGCAGCTTAGGTATCAGGGAGGCGGGCTCCTACGAGCAGTACTTC. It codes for CASSLGIREAGSYEQYF.

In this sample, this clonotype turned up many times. CDR3 bases: TGTGCCACCAGCAGAAGGAAGTCCGCTGAAGCTTTCTTT. It translates to CATSRRKSAEAFF. The chain combines TRBV15 with TRBJ1-1; D gene unclear. CDR1 and CDR2 from the germline V gene are LNHNV and YYDKDF (reference sequence). CDR3 length equals 13 residues. Trimming removed 2 bases at V and 6 bases at J, with 10 bases between.